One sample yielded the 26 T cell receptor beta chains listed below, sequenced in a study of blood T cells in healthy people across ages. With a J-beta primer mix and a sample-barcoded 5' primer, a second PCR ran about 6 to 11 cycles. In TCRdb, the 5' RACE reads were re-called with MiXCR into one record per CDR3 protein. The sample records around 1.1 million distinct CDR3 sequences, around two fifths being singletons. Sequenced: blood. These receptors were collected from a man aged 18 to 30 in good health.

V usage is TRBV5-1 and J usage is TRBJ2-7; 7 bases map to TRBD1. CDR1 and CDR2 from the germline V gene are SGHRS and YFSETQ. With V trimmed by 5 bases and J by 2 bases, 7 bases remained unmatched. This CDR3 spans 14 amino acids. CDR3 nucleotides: TGCGCCAGCAGTTCGACAGGGATTACCTACGAGCAGTACTTC. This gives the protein CASSSTGITYEQYF.

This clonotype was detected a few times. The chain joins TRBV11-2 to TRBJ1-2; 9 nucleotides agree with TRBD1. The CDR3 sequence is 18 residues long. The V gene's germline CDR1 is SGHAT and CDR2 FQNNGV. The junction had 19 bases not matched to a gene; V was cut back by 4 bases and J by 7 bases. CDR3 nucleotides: TGTGCCAGCAGCTCCCAATATGTCACAGGGGGCGCGTTTTTTGGCTACACCTTC. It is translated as CASSSQYVTGGAFFGYTF.

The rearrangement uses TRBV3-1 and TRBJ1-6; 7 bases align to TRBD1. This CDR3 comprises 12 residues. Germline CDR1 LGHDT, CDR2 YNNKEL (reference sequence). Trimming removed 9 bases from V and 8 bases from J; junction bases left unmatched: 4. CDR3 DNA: TGTGCCAGTACGGGACAGCATTCACCCCTCCACTTT. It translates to CASTGQHSPLHF.

The CDR3 sequence is CASRIEPTGKTGELFF. CDR3 sequence (DNA): TGTGCCAGCAGAATCGAGCCGACAGGGAAGACCGGGGAGCTGTTTTTT. The chain employs TRBV28 and TRBJ2-2; TRBD1 matches at 7 bases. The germline gives CDR1 MDHEN, CDR2 SYDVKM. Trimming cost V 6 bases and J 5 bases; bases outside gene matches: 12. The CDR3 runs to 16 residues.

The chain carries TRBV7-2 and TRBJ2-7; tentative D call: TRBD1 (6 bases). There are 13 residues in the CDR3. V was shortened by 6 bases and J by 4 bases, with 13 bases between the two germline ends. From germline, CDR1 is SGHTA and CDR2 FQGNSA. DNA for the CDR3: TGTGCCAGCAGGACAGGTCTTGGATACGAGCAGTACTTC. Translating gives CASRTGLGYEQYF. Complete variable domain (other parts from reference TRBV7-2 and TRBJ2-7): GAGVSQSPSNKVTEKGKDVELRCDPISGHTALYWYRQSLGQGLEFLIYFQGNSAPDKSGLPSDRFSAERTGGSVSTLTIQRTQQEDSAVYLCASRTGLGYEQYFGPGTRLTVT.

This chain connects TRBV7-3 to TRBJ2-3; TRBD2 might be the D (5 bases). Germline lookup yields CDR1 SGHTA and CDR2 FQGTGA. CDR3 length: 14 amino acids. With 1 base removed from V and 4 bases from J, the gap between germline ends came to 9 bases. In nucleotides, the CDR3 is TGTGCCAGCAGCTTAAACGGGGTTGCAGATACGCAGTATTTT. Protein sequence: CASSLNGVADTQYF.

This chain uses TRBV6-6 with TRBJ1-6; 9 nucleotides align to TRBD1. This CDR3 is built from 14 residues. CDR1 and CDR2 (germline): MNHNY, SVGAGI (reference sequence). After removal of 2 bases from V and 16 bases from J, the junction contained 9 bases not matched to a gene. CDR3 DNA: TGTGCCAGCAGTTACGTGGACAGGGGAACCTCACTCCACTTT. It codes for CASSYVDRGTSLHF.

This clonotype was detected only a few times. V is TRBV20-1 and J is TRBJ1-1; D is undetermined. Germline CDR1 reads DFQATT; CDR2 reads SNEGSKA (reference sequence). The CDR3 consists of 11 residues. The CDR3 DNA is TGCAGCCCACAAAGGAACACTGAAGCTTTCTTT. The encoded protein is CSPQRNTEAFF.

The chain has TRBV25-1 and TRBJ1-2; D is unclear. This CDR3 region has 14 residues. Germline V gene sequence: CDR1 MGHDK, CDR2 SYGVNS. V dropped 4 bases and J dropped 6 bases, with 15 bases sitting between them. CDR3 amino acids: CASSGGRLADGYTF. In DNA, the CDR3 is TGTGCCAGCAGTGGAGGACGGCTAGCTGATGGCTACACCTTC.

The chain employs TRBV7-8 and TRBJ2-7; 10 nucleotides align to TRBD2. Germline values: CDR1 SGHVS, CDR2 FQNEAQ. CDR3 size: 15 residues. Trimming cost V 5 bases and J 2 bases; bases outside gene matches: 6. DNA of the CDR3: TGTGCCAGCAGCCCTTCTAGCGGGGGTACCTACGAGCAGTACTTC. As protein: CASSPSSGGTYEQYF.

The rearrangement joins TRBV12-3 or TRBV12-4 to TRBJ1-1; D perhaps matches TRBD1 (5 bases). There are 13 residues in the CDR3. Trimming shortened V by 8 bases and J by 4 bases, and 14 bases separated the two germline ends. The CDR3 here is CASHRGVGTEAFF. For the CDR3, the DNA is TGTGCCAGCCATCGGGGCGTGGGCACTGAAGCTTTCTTT.

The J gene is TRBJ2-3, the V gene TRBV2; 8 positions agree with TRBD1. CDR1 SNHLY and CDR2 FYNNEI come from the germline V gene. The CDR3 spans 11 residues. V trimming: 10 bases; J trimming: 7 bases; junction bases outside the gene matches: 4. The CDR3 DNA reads TGTGCCAAAGACAGGGGTAATACGCAGTATTTT. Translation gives CAKDRGNTQYF.

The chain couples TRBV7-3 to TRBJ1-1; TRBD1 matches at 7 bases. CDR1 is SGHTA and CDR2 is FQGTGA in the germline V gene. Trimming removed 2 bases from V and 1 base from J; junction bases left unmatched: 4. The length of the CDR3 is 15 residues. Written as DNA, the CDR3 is TGTGCCAGCAGCTTACAGGGGGTGGAGAACACTGAAGCTTTCTTT. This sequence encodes CASSLQGVENTEAFF.

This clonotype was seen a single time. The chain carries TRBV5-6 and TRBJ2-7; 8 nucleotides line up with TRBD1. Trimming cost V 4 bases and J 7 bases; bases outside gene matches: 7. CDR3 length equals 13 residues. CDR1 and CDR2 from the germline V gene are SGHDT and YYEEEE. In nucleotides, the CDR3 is TGTGCCAGCAGCCAGGGGGCCTGGAATGAGCAGTACTTC. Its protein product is CASSQGAWNEQYF.

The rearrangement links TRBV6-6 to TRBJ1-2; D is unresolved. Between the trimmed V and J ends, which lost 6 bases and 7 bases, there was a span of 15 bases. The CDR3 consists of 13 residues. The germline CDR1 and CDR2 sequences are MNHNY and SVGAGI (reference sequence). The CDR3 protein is CASRPDPLFGYTF. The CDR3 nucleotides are TGTGCCAGCAGACCCGACCCTTTGTTTGGCTACACCTTC.

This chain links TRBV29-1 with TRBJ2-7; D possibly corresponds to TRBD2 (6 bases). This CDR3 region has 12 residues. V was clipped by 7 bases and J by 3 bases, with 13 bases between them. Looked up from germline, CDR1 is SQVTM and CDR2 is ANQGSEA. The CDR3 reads CSGRGRDYEQYF. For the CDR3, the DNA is TGCAGCGGTCGAGGGCGGGACTACGAGCAGTACTTC.

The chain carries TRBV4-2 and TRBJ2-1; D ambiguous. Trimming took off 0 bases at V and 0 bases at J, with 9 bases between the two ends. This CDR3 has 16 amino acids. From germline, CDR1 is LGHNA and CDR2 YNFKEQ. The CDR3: CASSQEFSSSYNEQFF. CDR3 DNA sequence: TGTGCCAGCAGCCAAGAGTTTAGCAGCTCCTACAATGAGCAGTTCTTC.

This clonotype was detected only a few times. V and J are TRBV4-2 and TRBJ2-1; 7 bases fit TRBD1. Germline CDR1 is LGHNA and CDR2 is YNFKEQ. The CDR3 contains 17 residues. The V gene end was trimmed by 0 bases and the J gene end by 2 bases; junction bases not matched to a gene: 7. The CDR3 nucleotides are TGTGCCAGCAGCCAAGATGGGGACAGAAGTACCTACAATGAGCAGTTCTTC. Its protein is CASSQDGDRSTYNEQFF.

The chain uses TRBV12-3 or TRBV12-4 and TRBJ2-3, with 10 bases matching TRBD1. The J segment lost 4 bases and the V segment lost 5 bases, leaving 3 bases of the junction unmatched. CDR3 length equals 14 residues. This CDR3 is CASSPDRGPDTQYF. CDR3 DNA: TGTGCCAGCAGTCCAGACAGGGGGCCAGATACGCAGTATTTT.

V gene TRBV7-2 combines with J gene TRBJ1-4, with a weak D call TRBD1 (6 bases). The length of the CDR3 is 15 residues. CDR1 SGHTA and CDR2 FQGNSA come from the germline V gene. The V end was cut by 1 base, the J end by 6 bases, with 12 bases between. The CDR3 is CASSLVGGRDEKLFF. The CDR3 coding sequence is TGTGCCAGCAGCTTAGTCGGGGGGCGGGATGAAAAACTGTTTTTT.

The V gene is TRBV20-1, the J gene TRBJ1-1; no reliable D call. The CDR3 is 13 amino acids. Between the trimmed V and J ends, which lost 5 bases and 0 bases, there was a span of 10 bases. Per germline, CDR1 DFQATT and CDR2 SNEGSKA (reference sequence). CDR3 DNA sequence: TGCAGTGCTCTCCCGGACCTGAACACTGAAGCTTTCTTT. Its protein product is CSALPDLNTEAFF.

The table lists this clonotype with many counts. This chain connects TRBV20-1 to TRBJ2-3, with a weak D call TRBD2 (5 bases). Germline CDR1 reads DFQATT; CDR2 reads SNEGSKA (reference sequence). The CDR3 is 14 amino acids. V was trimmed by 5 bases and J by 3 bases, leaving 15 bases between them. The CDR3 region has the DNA TGCAGTGCTCGGGATCGCCGTCTAACAGATACGCAGTATTTT. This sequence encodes CSARDRRLTDTQYF.

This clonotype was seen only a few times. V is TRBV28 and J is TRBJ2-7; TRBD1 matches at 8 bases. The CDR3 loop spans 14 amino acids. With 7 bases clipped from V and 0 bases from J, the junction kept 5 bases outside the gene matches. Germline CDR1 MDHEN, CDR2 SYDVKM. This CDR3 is CASTGGANSYEQYF. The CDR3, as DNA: TGTGCCAGCACAGGGGGCGCGAACTCCTACGAGCAGTACTTC.

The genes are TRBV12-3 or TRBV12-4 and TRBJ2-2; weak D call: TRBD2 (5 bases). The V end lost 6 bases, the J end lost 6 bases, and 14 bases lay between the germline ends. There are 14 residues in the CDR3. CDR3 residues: CASRREPTSGELFF. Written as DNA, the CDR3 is TGTGCCAGCAGACGGGAACCAACGTCCGGGGAGCTGTTTTTT.

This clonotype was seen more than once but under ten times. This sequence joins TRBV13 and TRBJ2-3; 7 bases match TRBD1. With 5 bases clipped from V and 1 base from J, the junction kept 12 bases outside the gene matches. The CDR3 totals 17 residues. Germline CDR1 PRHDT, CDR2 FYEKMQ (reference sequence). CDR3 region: CASSRKIRGRGTDTQYF. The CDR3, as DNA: TGTGCCAGCAGCCGAAAAATAAGGGGGCGTGGCACAGATACGCAGTATTTT.

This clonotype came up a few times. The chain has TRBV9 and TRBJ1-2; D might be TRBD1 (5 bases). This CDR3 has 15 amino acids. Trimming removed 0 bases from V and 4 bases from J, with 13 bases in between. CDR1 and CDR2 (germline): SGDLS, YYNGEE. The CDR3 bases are TGTGCCAGCAGCGTAGCTCCCGACAGATCCTATGGCTACACCTTC. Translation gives CASSVAPDRSYGYTF.